Each of the 20 T cell receptor beta chains below was sequenced from the same sample in a study of technical replicates of blood from a handful of donors. Generated by immunoSEQ multiplex PCR, the TCRdb table keeps only in-frame clones and is missing some. This repertoire shows about 88,000 clones, around 94% found once; its top ten account for around 0.24%. Sample: T cells isolated from PBMCs. The receptors were gathered from a human donor in good health.

The gene calls are TRBV2 and TRBJ1-1, with 9 bases matching TRBD1. J was trimmed by 4 bases and V by 5 bases; bases with no gene match: 2. Germline values: CDR1 SNHLY, CDR2 FYNNEI. This CDR3 comprises 13 residues. The CDR3 is CASSQTGGTEAFF. The CDR3 DNA sequence: TGTGCCAGCAGTCAGACAGGGGGCACTGAAGCTTTCTTT.

The CDR3 protein is CASSSDSAASGPYEQYF. The DNA of the CDR3 is TGTGCCAGCAGCTCGGACTCAGCTGCTAGCGGGCCTTACGAGCAGTACTTC. This chain links TRBV7-9 with TRBJ2-7, with TRBD2 identical over 8 bases. V lost 4 bases, J lost 4 bases, and 15 bases stayed unmatched. The CDR3 covers 17 residues. Looked up from germline, CDR1 is SEHNR and CDR2 is FQNEAQ (reference sequence).

The rearrangement links TRBV2 to TRBJ1-4; a possible D gene is TRBD1 (6 bases). The germline CDR1 and CDR2 sequences are SNHLY and FYNNEI. The CDR3 has 15 amino acids. The V end lost 5 bases, the J end lost 8 bases, and 18 bases lay between the germline ends. CDR3 sequence: CASSPSRAGVEKLFF. In DNA form, the CDR3 reads TGTGCCAGCAGTCCTTCCAGGGCAGGGGTGGAAAAACTGTTTTTT. Together with reference TRBV2 and TRBJ1-4, the CDR3 gives the full variable domain: EPEVTQTPSHQVTQMGQEVILRCVPISNHLYFYWYRQILGQKVEFLVSFYNNEISEKSEIFDDQFSVERPDGSNFTLKIRSTKLEDSAMYFCASSPSRAGVEKLFFGSGTQLSVL.

A remark on this clone: Sequence at one end of the junction differs from germline and may be a read error. This chain uses TRBV7-7 with TRBJ2-5; 8 bases fit TRBD2. The germline CDR1 and CDR2 sequences are SSHAT and FNYEAQ (reference sequence). This CDR3 has 14 amino acids. DNA of the CDR3: TGTGCTAGCAGCGTGGGACTAGGAGGGGAGACCCAGTACTTC. This translates into CASSVGLGGETQYF. The entire variable domain, with the rest obtained from reference TRBV7-7 and TRBJ2-5, is as follows: GAGVSQSPRYKVTKRGQDVTLRCDPISSHATLYWYQQALGQGPEFLTYFNYEAQPDKSGLPSDRFSAERPEGSISTLTIQRTEQRDSAMYRCASSVGLGGETQYFGPGTRLLVL.

This clone appeared a single time. The CDR3: CASSEVRGLTYNEQFF. In nucleotides, the CDR3 is TGCGCCAGCAGTGAGGTCAGGGGTCTCACATACAATGAGCAGTTCTTC. The chain employs TRBV10-1 and TRBJ2-1, with D possibly TRBD1 on 6 matching bases. The CDR3 totals 16 residues. V lost 2 bases and J lost 4, with 15 bases in between. Germline V gene sequence: CDR1 WNHNN, CDR2 SYGVQD (reference sequence).

The V call is TRBV4-2, the J call TRBJ2-3; 10 positions match TRBD1. The length of the CDR3 is 16 residues. In germline, CDR1 is LGHNA, CDR2 YNFKEQ. J gave up 6 bases and V 0 bases, and 6 bases lay outside the gene matches. The CDR3 spells CASSQDRTGGPDTQYF. DNA for the CDR3: TGTGCCAGCAGCCAAGATAGGACAGGGGGGCCCGATACGCAGTATTTT.

V usage is TRBV28 and J usage is TRBJ1-4; D might be TRBD1 (6 bases). This CDR3 spans 15 amino acids. Trimming took off 7 bases at V and 6 bases at J, with 18 bases between the two ends. Germline V gives CDR1 MDHEN, CDR2 SYDVKM. CDR3: CASTQQGAIDEKLFF. Written as DNA, the CDR3 is TGTGCCAGCACCCAACAGGGAGCGATAGATGAAAAACTGTTTTTT.

This clone was detected once. This chain links TRBV28 with TRBJ2-3; weak D call: TRBD2 (5 bases). Trimming cost V 1 base and J 14 bases, with 16 bases left between them. Germline CDR1 MDHEN, CDR2 SYDVKM. CDR3 length: 13 residues. The CDR3 is CASSLSGLDKRYF. In DNA, the CDR3 is TGTGCCAGCAGTTTATCAGGACTTGATAAACGGTATTTT.

This chain joins TRBV7-9 and TRBJ2-7; TRBD1 might be the D (5 bases). The V end was cut by 0 bases, the J end by 3 bases, with 9 bases between. Germline V gene data show CDR1 as SEHNR and CDR2 as FQNEAQ (reference sequence). This CDR3 has 14 residues. The chain's CDR3 is CASSLAGRDYEQYF. The CDR3 DNA reads TGTGCCAGCAGCTTAGCGGGCAGGGACTACGAGCAGTACTTC.

This clone appeared a single time. This sequence joins TRBV28 and TRBJ1-1; no definite D call. The CDR3 is 13 residues long. With 6 bases removed from V and 8 bases from J, the gap between germline ends came to 16 bases. Germline CDR1 reads MDHEN; CDR2 reads SYDVKM. The CDR3: CASSYDRWREAFF. CDR3 DNA: TGTGCCAGCAGCTACGATCGGTGGAGGGAAGCTTTCTTT.

This clone was seen only a few times. The chain joins TRBV2 to TRBJ2-7; tentative D call: TRBD2 (5 bases). V was clipped by 5 bases and J by 1 base, with 15 bases between them. CDR1 and CDR2 from the germline V gene are SNHLY and FYNNEI. This CDR3 comprises 15 residues. CDR3 DNA sequence: TGTGCCAGCAGTTCGGACTTACTATTTTCCTACGAGCAGTACTTC. Translation gives CASSSDLLFSYEQYF.

The chain joins TRBV18 to TRBJ1-1; D call uncertain. This CDR3 is 14 amino acids long. Per germline, CDR1 KGHSH and CDR2 LQKENI. The V end lost 3 bases, the J end lost 4 bases, and 12 bases lay between the germline ends. This chain's CDR3 is CASSPKEGSTEAFF. Written as DNA, the CDR3 is TGTGCCAGCTCACCTAAGGAGGGTTCCACTGAAGCTTTCTTT.

This chain uses TRBV2 with TRBJ1-5; D not resolved. The CDR3 is 14 residues long. V was pared by 4 bases and J by 0 bases, with 7 bases between. Germline-derived CDR1 and CDR2 are SNHLY and FYNNEI. CDR3 bases: TGTGCCAGCAGTGCATACTATAGCAATCAGCCCCAGCATTTT. Protein product: CASSAYYSNQPQHF.

This chain joins TRBV10-1 and TRBJ2-1, with TRBD1 matching over 9 bases. Trimming at V came to 5 bases and at J to 7 bases, leaving 9 bases not matched to a gene. The CDR3 loop spans 15 amino acids. CDR1 and CDR2 from the germline V gene are WNHNN and SYGVQD (reference sequence). The CDR3 region is CASSIQGAQRNEQFF. CDR3 in DNA: TGCGCCAGCAGTATACAGGGGGCGCAGAGGAATGAGCAGTTCTTC.

CDR3 region: CASSDPSGANVLTF. CDR3 nucleotide sequence: TGTGCCAGCAGTGACCCTTCTGGGGCCAACGTCCTGACTTTC. This chain links TRBV25-1 with TRBJ2-6; D unclear. The CDR3 has 14 residues. V gave up 3 bases and J gave up 1 base, with 4 bases separating them. Germline V gene data show CDR1 as MGHDK and CDR2 as SYGVNS.

The chain links TRBV11-3 to TRBJ2-1; D may be TRBD2 (6 bases). CDR3 size: 15 residues. Germline V gives CDR1 SGHNT, CDR2 YENEEA. The V end was cut by 5 bases, the J end by 1 base, with 12 bases between. The CDR3 DNA sequence: TGTGCCAGCAGCGCCCGGGACTCGTCCTACAATGAGCAGTTCTTC. This gives the protein CASSARDSSYNEQFF.

The sample holds one count of this clone. The chain joins TRBV19 to TRBJ1-1, with 7 bases that match TRBD1. Losses at the gene ends were 7 bases for V and 4 bases for J; bases not matched to a gene: 12. The CDR3 spans 15 residues. Germline V gives CDR1 LNHDA, CDR2 SQIVND (reference sequence). Written as DNA, the CDR3 is TGTGCCAGTAACCCACGTGACAGGGACGGCACTGAAGCTTTCTTT. Protein product: CASNPRDRDGTEAFF.

This rearrangement joins TRBV6-5 to TRBJ1-2, with D hard to call. CDR1 and CDR2 from the germline V gene are MNHEY and SVGAGI. V was pared by 5 bases and J by 8 bases, with 21 bases between. The CDR3 length is 15 residues. This CDR3 is CASSQTGPSYEGYTF. Written as DNA, the CDR3 is TGTGCCAGCAGTCAGACCGGGCCTAGCTACGAAGGCTACACCTTC.

The gene calls are TRBV2 and TRBJ1-1; D gene uncertain. The CDR3 runs 13 residues. Germline V gene sequence: CDR1 SNHLY, CDR2 FYNNEI. V shed 4 bases and J shed 3 bases, with 9 bases lying between them. CDR3 DNA: TGTGCCAGCAGTGCCTACGGTGACACTGAAGCTTTCTTT. It translates to CASSAYGDTEAFF.

J is TRBJ2-7 and V is TRBV5-1, with 12 bases identical to TRBD2. Trimming at V came to 0 bases and at J to 5 bases, leaving 6 bases not matched to a gene. The CDR3 is 16 residues long. Germline V lookup: CDR1 SGHRS, CDR2 YFSETQ. DNA of the CDR3: TGCGCCAGCAGCTTGGTTACTAGCGGGAGGTCCCACGAGCAGTACTTC. Translated: CASSLVTSGRSHEQYF.